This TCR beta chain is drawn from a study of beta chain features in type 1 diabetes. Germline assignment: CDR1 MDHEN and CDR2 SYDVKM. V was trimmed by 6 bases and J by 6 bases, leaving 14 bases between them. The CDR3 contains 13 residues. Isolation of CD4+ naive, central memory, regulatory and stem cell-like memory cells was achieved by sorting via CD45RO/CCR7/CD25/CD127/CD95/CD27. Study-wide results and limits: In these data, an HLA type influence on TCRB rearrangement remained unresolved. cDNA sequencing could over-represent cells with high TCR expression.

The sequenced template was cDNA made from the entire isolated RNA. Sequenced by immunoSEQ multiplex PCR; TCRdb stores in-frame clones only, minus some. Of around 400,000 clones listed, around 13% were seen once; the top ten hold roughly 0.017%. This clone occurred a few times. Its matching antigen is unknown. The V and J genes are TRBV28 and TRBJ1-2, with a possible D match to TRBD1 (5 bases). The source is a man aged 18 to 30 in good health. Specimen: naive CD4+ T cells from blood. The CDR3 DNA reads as TGTGCCAGCAGCCCTGGGGCAGGGCATGGCTACACCTTC. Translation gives CASSPGAGHGYTF.